The 31 T cell receptor beta chains in this list originate from one sample, sequenced in a study of T-cell memory formation after mild COVID-19. Using its own MiXCR run on the 5' RACE reads, TCRdb lists one record per CDR3 protein. The sample includes about 560,000 distinct CDR3 sequences, about 20% of them seen just once. Sequencing used PBMCs or a T cell subset sorted from them (not recorded which). The source is an adult woman who had mild COVID-19 (a few samples of this study predate the infection). Cell type and time point are not known.

CDR3 residues: CASSLVATGEAFF. CDR3 sequence (DNA): TGTGCCAGCAGCTTAGTGGCGACCGGTGAAGCTTTCTTT. The V and J genes are TRBV5-6 and TRBJ1-1; D is uncertain. The ends were cut back, 2 bases at V and 7 bases at J, with 12 bases in the middle. Germline V gene data show CDR1 as SGHDT and CDR2 as YYEEEE. This CDR3 has 13 residues.

CDR3: CAWKGNTEAFF. CDR3 nucleotides: TGTGCCTGGAAAGGAAACACTGAAGCTTTCTTT. This chain joins TRBV30 and TRBJ1-1; unclear D gene. Trimming pared 4 bases from V and 2 bases from J, leaving 5 bases between. This CDR3 spans 11 amino acids. Per germline, CDR1 GTSNPN and CDR2 SVGIG (reference sequence). Complete variable domain (other parts from reference TRBV30 and TRBJ1-1): SQTIHQWPATLVQPVGSPLSLECTVEGTSNPNLYWYRQAAGRGLQLLFYSVGIGQISSEVPQNLSASRPQDRQFILSSKKLLLSDSGFYLCAWKGNTEAFFGQGTRLTVV.

This clonotype was picked up many times. V is TRBV20-1 and J is TRBJ2-1; 14 nucleotides align to TRBD2. The V gene's germline CDR1 is DFQATT and CDR2 SNEGSKA (reference sequence). The CDR3 is made up of 17 amino acids. V shed 7 bases, J shed 0 bases, and the junction held 8 bases outside the gene matches. CDR3 residues: CSGMGLAGAVSYNEQFF. The CDR3 region has the DNA TGCAGTGGCATGGGACTAGCGGGAGCAGTCTCCTACAATGAGCAGTTCTTC.

This sequence joins TRBV5-1 and TRBJ2-7; D may be TRBD1 or TRBD2 (5 bases each). Germline CDR1 SGHRS, CDR2 YFSETQ. This CDR3 contains 16 residues. V lost 5 bases, J lost 3 bases, and 21 bases lay in between. CDR3 bases: TGCGCCAGCAGTACCACCACCGGGACCTCTGTCTACGAGCAGTACTTC. Its translation is CASSTTTGTSVYEQYF.

The genes are TRBV7-8 and TRBJ2-1; no clear D. The CDR3 totals 14 residues. In germline, CDR1 is SGHVS, CDR2 FQNEAQ. V shed 5 bases and J shed 8 bases, with 16 bases lying between them. The CDR3 coding sequence is TGTGCCAGCAGCCCCCGTAAGGGTGTCCATGAGCAGTTCTTC. This codes for CASSPRKGVHEQFF.

The chain uses TRBV12-3 or TRBV12-4 and TRBJ1-1; no firm D call. The CDR3 is 13 amino acids. The germline V and J ends were trimmed by 5 bases and 14 bases, with 21 bases remaining between them. In nucleotides, the CDR3 is TGTGCCAGCAGTCCCGGGTCCCCTGAAACAGCCTTCTTT. As protein: CASSPGSPETAFF.

This chain joins TRBV12-5 and TRBJ2-5; 7 bases line up with TRBD1. The V segment lost 1 base and the J segment 1 base; nucleotides outside the gene matches: 3. Germline V gene data show CDR1 as LGHNT and CDR2 as FRNRAP. The CDR3 totals 15 residues. The CDR3 DNA sequence: TGTGCTAGTGGTTTGGGGGACAGTACCCAAGAGACCCAGTACTTC. This translates into CASGLGDSTQETQYF.

This chain links TRBV7-8 with TRBJ2-1; 7 positions match TRBD1. Germline lookup yields CDR1 SGHVS and CDR2 FQNEAQ. Trimming removed 1 base from V and 7 bases from J; junction bases left unmatched: 10. This CDR3 has 16 residues. The CDR3 DNA is TGTGCCAGCAGCTTAGTGGGGACAGCGCTAAAAAATGAGCAGTTCTTC. Amino acid sequence: CASSLVGTALKNEQFF. The whole variable domain, filled in from reference TRBV7-8 and TRBJ2-1, reads GAGVSQSPRYKVAKRGQDVALRCDPISGHVSLFWYQQALGQGPEFLTYFQNEAQLDKSGLPSDRFFAERPEGSVSTLKIQRTQQEDSAVYLCASSLVGTALKNEQFFGPGTRLTVL.

This clonotype came up a few times. The V and J genes are TRBV4-1 and TRBJ2-1; 10 nucleotides agree with TRBD2. V trimming: 4 bases; J trimming: 4 bases; junction bases outside the gene matches: 4. In germline, CDR1 is MGHRA, CDR2 YSYEKL. The CDR3 has 15 amino acids. DNA of the CDR3: TGCGCCAGCAGCCTGGGACTAGCGACATACAATGAGCAGTTCTTC. Its translation is CASSLGLATYNEQFF.

This clonotype has at least ten counts. The V gene is TRBV12-3 or TRBV12-4, the J gene TRBJ1-6; 7 bases fit TRBD1. With V trimmed by 5 bases and J by 9 bases, 13 bases remained unmatched. The CDR3 runs 16 residues. In DNA, the CDR3 is TGTGCCAGCAGTCCGAACAGGGGCCAATTAGCTTCACCCCTCCACTTT. The encoded protein is CASSPNRGQLASPLHF.

The gene calls are TRBV20-1 and TRBJ2-7, with TRBD1 matching 10 bases. The J segment lost 2 bases and the V segment lost 2 bases, leaving 3 bases of the junction unmatched. Germline CDR1 reads DFQATT; CDR2 reads SNEGSKA (reference sequence). The CDR3 totals 14 residues. The CDR3 DNA reads TGCAGTGCTAGACCGGGACAGGGGCCCTACGAGCAGTACTTC. This sequence encodes CSARPGQGPYEQYF.

There are many counts of this clonotype. This chain connects TRBV18 to TRBJ2-5; D tentatively fits TRBD1 or TRBD2 (5 bases each). Per germline, CDR1 KGHSH and CDR2 LQKENI. CDR3 length: 13 amino acids. V shed 3 bases and J shed 5 bases, with 10 bases lying between them. CDR3 amino acids: CASSPTREETQYF. Written as DNA, the CDR3 is TGTGCCAGCTCACCTACCAGGGAGGAGACCCAGTACTTC.

This clonotype has at least ten counts. The chain has TRBV5-4 and TRBJ1-4, with 7 positions matching TRBD1. V lost 0 bases, J lost 5 bases, and 4 bases stayed unmatched. Germline-derived CDR1 and CDR2 are SGHNT and YYREEE (reference sequence). The CDR3 runs to 15 residues. CDR3 sequence reads: CASSLGQGGNEKLFF. The DNA of the CDR3 is TGTGCCAGCAGCTTGGGACAGGGAGGCAATGAAAAACTGTTTTTT.

There are a few counts of this clonotype. J is TRBJ1-6 and V is TRBV15; D possibly corresponds to TRBD1 (6 bases). The CDR3 runs 16 residues. V was clipped by 3 bases and J by 8 bases, with 17 bases between them. CDR1 is LNHNV and CDR2 is YYDKDF in the germline V gene (reference sequence). The CDR3 DNA sequence: TGTGCCACCAGCAGGGGCCACAGGGATACGGATTCACCCCTCCACTTT. Translation: CATSRGHRDTDSPLHF.

CDR3 region: CSAPSGGRYEQYF. The CDR3 DNA is TGCAGTGCTCCCAGCGGGGGGAGGTACGAGCAGTACTTC. The chain carries TRBV20-1 and TRBJ2-7, with 9 bases lining up with TRBD2. The J segment lost 4 bases and the V segment lost 5 bases, leaving 6 bases of the junction unmatched. This CDR3 is 13 amino acids long. The V gene's germline CDR1 is DFQATT and CDR2 SNEGSKA (reference sequence).

The chain joins TRBV7-2 to TRBJ2-5; D is unresolved. Trimming removed 5 bases from V and 6 bases from J, with 13 bases in between. The CDR3 length is 13 residues. Germline CDR1 and CDR2: SGHTA and FQGNSA. CDR3 in DNA: TGTGCCAGCAGCCCCACAAGCCTCAAGACCCAGTACTTC. As protein: CASSPTSLKTQYF. Full variable domain (rest looked up from reference TRBV7-2 and TRBJ2-5): GAGVSQSPSNKVTEKGKDVELRCDPISGHTALYWYRQSLGQGLEFLIYFQGNSAPDKSGLPSDRFSAERTGGSVSTLTIQRTQQEDSAVYLCASSPTSLKTQYFGPGTRLLVL.

This chain joins TRBV2 and TRBJ2-5; weak D call: TRBD2 (6 bases). The V gene's germline CDR1 is SNHLY and CDR2 FYNNEI. This CDR3 is 13 amino acids long. Trimming stripped 8 bases from V and 1 base from J, with 11 bases between. CDR3 in amino acids: CASSGDFQETQYF. In nucleotides, the CDR3 is TGTGCCAGCTCCGGGGACTTCCAAGAGACCCAGTACTTC.

This clonotype appeared many times. The V call is TRBV6-2 or TRBV6-3, the J call TRBJ2-7; D is uncertain. With 2 bases removed from V and 7 bases from J, the gap between germline ends came to 9 bases. The CDR3 totals 12 residues. Germline loops: CDR1 MNHEY, CDR2 SVGEGT. The CDR3, as DNA: TGTGCCAGCAGTTACCCTATCGAGGAGCAGTACTTC. Its translation: CASSYPIEEQYF.

V and J are TRBV5-1 and TRBJ2-7, with D perhaps TRBD2 (5 bases). The ends were cut back, 0 bases at V and 3 bases at J, with 13 bases in the middle. Germline V gives CDR1 SGHRS, CDR2 YFSETQ. This CDR3 is 15 amino acids long. The CDR3 spells CASSLVGGSGYEQYF. The CDR3 nucleotides are TGCGCCAGCAGCTTGGTCGGCGGGTCGGGCTACGAGCAGTACTTC. The complete variable domain, with remaining parts taken from reference TRBV5-1 and TRBJ2-7, reads KAGVTQTPRYLIKTRGQQVTLSCSPISGHRSVSWYQQTPGQGLQFLFEYFSETQRNKGNFPGRFSGRQFSNSRSEMNVSTLELGDSALYLCASSLVGGSGYEQYFGPGTRLTVT.

Ten or more counts support this clonotype. The chain has TRBV6-6 and TRBJ2-3, with TRBD2 matching 10 bases. Looked up from germline, CDR1 is MNHNY and CDR2 is SVGAGI (reference sequence). Losses at the gene ends were 5 bases for V and 2 bases for J; bases not matched to a gene: 4. The CDR3 has 15 residues. CDR3 sequence (DNA): TGTGCCAGCAGTACAGGGACTAGCGACACAGATACGCAGTATTTT. It specifies CASSTGTSDTDTQYF.

V usage is TRBV7-9 and J usage is TRBJ1-2; 7 bases are shared with TRBD1. Germline assignment: CDR1 SEHNR and CDR2 FQNEAQ (reference sequence). The length of the CDR3 is 16 residues. V trimming: 4 bases; J trimming: 5 bases; junction bases outside the gene matches: 13. In nucleotides, the CDR3 is TGTGCCAGCAGCTCAGTTGCTCCGGGACAGAATTATGGCTACACCTTC. Translating gives CASSSVAPGQNYGYTF.

This clonotype occurred a few times. This CDR3 is CASVPYGRGYNEQFF. Written as DNA, the CDR3 is TGTGCCAGCGTCCCCTACGGCAGAGGATACAATGAGCAGTTCTTC. The chain uses TRBV12-3 or TRBV12-4 and TRBJ2-1; D remains unclear. The CDR3 is 15 residues long. Trimming shortened V by 8 bases and J by 4 bases, and 18 bases separated the two germline ends.

V gene TRBV7-9 combines with J gene TRBJ1-5; 9 bases are a match to TRBD1. The V segment lost 1 base and the J segment 5 bases; nucleotides outside the gene matches: 3. CDR1 SEHNR and CDR2 FQNEAQ come from the germline V gene (reference sequence). The CDR3 is 15 amino acids. Here the CDR3 reads CASSLGTGEDQPQHF. CDR3 in DNA: TGTGCCAGCAGCTTAGGGACAGGGGAGGATCAGCCCCAGCATTTT.

This chain uses TRBV4-2 with TRBJ1-1; D is unclear. This CDR3 spans 14 amino acids. The germline V gene encodes CDR1 LGHNA and CDR2 YNFKEQ. Trimming left V 1 base short and J 0 bases short, with 6 bases between. CDR3 nucleotide sequence: TGTGCCAGCAGCCAAGCGGAGATGAACACTGAAGCTTTCTTT. This sequence encodes CASSQAEMNTEAFF.

The chain employs TRBV7-3 and TRBJ1-1; 10 positions match TRBD1. Germline values: CDR1 SGHTA, CDR2 FQGTGA. The ends lost 0 bases at V and 3 bases at J; junction bases unmatched: 1. This CDR3 contains 15 residues. The CDR3 sequence is CASSLTGQGYTEAFF. The CDR3 region has the DNA TGTGCCAGCAGCTTAACGGGACAGGGGTACACTGAAGCTTTCTTT.

This clonotype was counted only a few times. This chain uses TRBV24-1 with TRBJ2-3; the D is unclear. The germline CDR1 and CDR2 sequences are KGHDR and SFDVKD. The CDR3 sequence is 13 residues long. Trimming left V 4 bases short and J 4 bases short, with 8 bases between. CDR3 protein: CATSDWTADTQYF. The CDR3 DNA reads as TGTGCCACCAGTGACTGGACGGCAGATACGCAGTATTTT.

The rearrangement links TRBV5-1 to TRBJ1-4; D not certain. Trimming took 3 bases from V and 8 from J, leaving 14 bases between them. CDR3 length: 14 amino acids. Per germline, CDR1 SGHRS and CDR2 YFSETQ. The CDR3 DNA sequence: TGCGCCAGCAGCTCGGGCCCTATGGGGGAAAAACTGTTTTTT. This translates into CASSSGPMGEKLFF.

This clonotype has just a few counts. The V gene is TRBV30, the J gene TRBJ1-6, with 7 bases fitting TRBD1. J was trimmed by 7 bases and V by 4 bases; bases with no gene match: 7. There are 14 residues in the CDR3. CDR1 GTSNPN and CDR2 SVGIG come from the germline V gene (reference sequence). The CDR3 sequence: CAWTGTASNSPLHF. The CDR3 region has the DNA TGTGCCTGGACAGGGACAGCCTCCAATTCACCCCTCCACTTT.

This chain uses TRBV20-1 with TRBJ2-1; D is unresolved. This CDR3 is built from 12 residues. Germline lookup yields CDR1 DFQATT and CDR2 SNEGSKA (reference sequence). V was shortened by 2 bases and J by 2 bases, with 4 bases between the two germline ends. The CDR3 loop reads CSARNAYNEQFF. The CDR3 coding sequence is TGCAGTGCTAGAAATGCCTACAATGAGCAGTTCTTC.

The CDR3 reads CASSQGLTGGLNEQFF. The CDR3 nucleotides are TGTGCCAGCAGCCAAGGACTCACCGGGGGCCTCAATGAGCAGTTCTTC. J is TRBJ2-1 and V is TRBV14; the D gene could be TRBD1 or TRBD2 (6 bases each). Deletions cut 1 base from V and 6 bases from J, with 16 bases between. Germline-derived CDR1 and CDR2 are SGHDN and FVKESK. The CDR3 spans 16 residues. The entire variable domain, with the rest obtained from reference TRBV14 and TRBJ2-1, is as follows: EAGVTQFPSHSVIEKGQTVTLRCDPISGHDNLYWYRRVMGKEIKFLLHFVKESKQDESGMPNNRFLAERTGGTYSTLKVQPAELEDSGVYFCASSQGLTGGLNEQFFGPGTRLTVL.

This clonotype has a handful of counts. The chain employs TRBV4-2 and TRBJ1-6; 7 nucleotides line up with TRBD1. Trimming took 4 bases from V and 0 from J; bases not matched to a gene: 15. Germline assignment: CDR1 LGHNA and CDR2 YNFKEQ. CDR3 length: 20 amino acids. CDR3 DNA: TGTGCCAGCAGCCCCTTTGACAGGGATCTTCTAAGCTCCTATAATTCACCCCTCCACTTT. It specifies CASSPFDRDLLSSYNSPLHF.